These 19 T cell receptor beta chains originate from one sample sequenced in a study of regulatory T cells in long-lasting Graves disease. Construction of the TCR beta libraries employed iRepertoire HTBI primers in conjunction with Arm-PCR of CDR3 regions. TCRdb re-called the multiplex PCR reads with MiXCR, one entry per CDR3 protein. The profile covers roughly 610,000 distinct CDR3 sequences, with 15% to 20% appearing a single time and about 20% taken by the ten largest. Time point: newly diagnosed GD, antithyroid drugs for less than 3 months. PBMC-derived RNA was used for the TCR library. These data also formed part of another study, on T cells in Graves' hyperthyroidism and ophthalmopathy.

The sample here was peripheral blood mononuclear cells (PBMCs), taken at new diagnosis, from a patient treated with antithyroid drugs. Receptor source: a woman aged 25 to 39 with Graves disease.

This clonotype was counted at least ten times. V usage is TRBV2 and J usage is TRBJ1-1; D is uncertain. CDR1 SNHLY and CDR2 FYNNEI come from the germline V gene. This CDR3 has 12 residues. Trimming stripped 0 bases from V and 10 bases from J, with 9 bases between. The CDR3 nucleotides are TGTGCCAGCAGTGAAGCCTCTGGGTTAGCTTTCTTT. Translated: CASSEASGLAFF.

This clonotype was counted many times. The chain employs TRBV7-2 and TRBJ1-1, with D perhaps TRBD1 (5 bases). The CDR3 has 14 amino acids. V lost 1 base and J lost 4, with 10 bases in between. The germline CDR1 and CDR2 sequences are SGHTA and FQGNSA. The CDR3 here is CASSLEGASTEAFF. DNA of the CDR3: TGTGCCAGCAGCTTAGAAGGGGCATCCACTGAAGCTTTCTTT.

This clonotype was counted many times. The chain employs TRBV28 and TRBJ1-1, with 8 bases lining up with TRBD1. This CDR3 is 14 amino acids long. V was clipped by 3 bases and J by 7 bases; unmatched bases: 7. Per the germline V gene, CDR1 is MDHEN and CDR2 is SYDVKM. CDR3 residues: CASSLSQGADEAFF. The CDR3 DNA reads TGTGCCAGCAGTTTGTCGCAGGGGGCGGATGAAGCTTTCTTT.

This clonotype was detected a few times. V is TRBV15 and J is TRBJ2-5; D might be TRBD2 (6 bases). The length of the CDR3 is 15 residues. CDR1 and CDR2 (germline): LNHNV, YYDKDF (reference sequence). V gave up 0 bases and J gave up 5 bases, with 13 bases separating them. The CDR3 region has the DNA TGTGCCACCAGCAGAGAGGACGGGAGTCACGAGACCCAGTACTTC. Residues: CATSREDGSHETQYF.

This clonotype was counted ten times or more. Written as DNA, the CDR3 is TGTGCCAGCAGCTTATCGGCCGCGGGAGCTTCGAGAGAGCAGTTCTTC. It yields the protein CASSLSAAGASREQFF. This chain joins TRBV7-3 and TRBJ2-1, with 7 nucleotides matching TRBD2. From germline, CDR1 is SGHTA and CDR2 FQGTGA. CDR3 size: 16 residues. J gave up 10 bases and V 2 bases, and 14 bases lay outside the gene matches.

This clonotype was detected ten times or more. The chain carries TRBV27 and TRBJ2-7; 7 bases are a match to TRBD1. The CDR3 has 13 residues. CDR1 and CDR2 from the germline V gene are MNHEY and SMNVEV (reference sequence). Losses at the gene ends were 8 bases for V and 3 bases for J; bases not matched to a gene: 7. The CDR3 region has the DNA TGTGCCAGCGGCCGGGACAGCTTCTACGAGCAGTACTTC. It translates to CASGRDSFYEQYF.

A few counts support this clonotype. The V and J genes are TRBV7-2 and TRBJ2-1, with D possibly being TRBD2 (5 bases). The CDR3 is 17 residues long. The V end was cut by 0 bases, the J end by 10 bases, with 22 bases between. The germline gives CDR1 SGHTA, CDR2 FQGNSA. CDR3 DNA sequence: TGTGCCAGCAGCTTAGCCCCGTCGGTTCCAACGGAGGAGGAGCAGTTCTTC. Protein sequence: CASSLAPSVPTEEEQFF.

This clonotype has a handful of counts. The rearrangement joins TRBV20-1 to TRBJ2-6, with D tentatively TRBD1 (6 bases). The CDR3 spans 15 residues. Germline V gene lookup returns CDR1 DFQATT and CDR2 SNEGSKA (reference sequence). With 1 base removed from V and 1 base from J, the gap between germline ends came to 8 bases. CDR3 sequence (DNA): TGCAGTGCTAGAGTTACAGGGTCTGGGGCCAACGTCCTGACTTTC. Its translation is CSARVTGSGANVLTF.

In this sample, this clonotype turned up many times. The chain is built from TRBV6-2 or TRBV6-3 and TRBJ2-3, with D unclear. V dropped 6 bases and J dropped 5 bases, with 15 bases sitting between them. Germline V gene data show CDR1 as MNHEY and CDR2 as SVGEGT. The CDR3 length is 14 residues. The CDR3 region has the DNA TGTGCCAGCAGGGCACAAAAACTGGGAGATACGCAGTATTTT. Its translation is CASRAQKLGDTQYF.

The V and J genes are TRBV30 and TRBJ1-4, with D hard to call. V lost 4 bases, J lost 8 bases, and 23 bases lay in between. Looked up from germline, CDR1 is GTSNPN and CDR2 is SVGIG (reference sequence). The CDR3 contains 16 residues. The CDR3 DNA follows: TGTGCCTGGACCGGTCAAACGTTGGGGATTGCGGAAAAACTGTTTTTT. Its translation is CAWTGQTLGIAEKLFF.

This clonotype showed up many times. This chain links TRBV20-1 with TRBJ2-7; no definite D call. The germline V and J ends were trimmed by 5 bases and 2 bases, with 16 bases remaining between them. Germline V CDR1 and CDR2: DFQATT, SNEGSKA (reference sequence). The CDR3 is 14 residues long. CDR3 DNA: TGCAGTGCTTCAAACAGAGGAAAACCCTACGAGCAGTACTTC. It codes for CSASNRGKPYEQYF.

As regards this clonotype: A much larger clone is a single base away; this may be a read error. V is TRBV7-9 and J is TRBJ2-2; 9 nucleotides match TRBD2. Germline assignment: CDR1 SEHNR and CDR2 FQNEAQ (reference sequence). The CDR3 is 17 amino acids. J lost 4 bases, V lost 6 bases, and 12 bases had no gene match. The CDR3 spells CASSRNSGSLGTGELFF. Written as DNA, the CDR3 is TGTGCCAGCAGTCGTAATAGCGGGAGCCTGGGCACCGGGGAGCTGTTTTTT.

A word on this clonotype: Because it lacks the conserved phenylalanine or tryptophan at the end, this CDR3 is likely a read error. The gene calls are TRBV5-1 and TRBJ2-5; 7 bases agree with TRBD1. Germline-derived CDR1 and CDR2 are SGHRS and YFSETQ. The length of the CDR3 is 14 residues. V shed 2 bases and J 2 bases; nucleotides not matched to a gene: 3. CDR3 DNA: TGCGCCAGCAGCTTTTCGGGACAGCAAGAGACCCAGTACCTC. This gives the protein CASSFSGQQETQYL.

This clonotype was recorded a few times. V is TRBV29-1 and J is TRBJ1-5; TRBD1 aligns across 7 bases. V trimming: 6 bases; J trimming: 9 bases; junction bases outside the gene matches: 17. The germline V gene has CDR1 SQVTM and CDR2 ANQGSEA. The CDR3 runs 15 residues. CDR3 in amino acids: CSVQAQGGRVWPQHF. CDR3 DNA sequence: TGCAGCGTCCAAGCCCAGGGGGGGAGAGTTTGGCCCCAGCATTTT.

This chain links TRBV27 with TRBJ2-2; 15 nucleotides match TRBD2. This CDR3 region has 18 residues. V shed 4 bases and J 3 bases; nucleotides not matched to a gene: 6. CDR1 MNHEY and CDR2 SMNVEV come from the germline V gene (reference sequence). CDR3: CASSSSGLAGGHTGELFF. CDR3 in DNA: TGTGCCAGCAGTTCCTCAGGACTAGCGGGAGGGCACACCGGGGAGCTGTTTTTT.

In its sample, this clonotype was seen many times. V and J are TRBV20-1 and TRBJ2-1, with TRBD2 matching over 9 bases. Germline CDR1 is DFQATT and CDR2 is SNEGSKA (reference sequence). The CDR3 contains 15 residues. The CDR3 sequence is CSLVRGLAGRNEQFF. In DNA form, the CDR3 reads TGCAGCCTCGTCCGAGGGCTAGCGGGAAGAAATGAGCAGTTCTTC.

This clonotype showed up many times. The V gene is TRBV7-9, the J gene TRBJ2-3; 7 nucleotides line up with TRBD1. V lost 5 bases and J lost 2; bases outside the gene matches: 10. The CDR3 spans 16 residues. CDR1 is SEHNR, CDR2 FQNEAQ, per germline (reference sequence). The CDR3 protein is CASSPQTGIITDTQYF. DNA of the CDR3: TGTGCCAGCAGCCCCCAGACAGGGATCATCACAGATACGCAGTATTTT. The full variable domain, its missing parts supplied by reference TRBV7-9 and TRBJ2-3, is DTGVSQNPRHKITKRGQNVTFRCDPISEHNRLYWYRQTLGQGPEFLTYFQNEAQLEKSRLLSDRFSAERPKGSFSTLEIQRTEQGDSAMYLCASSPQTGIITDTQYFGPGTRLTVL.

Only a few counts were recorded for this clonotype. CDR3 region: CASTYGGRSSYEQYF. The CDR3 nucleotides read TGCGCCAGCACTTATGGAGGGAGGAGCTCCTACGAGCAGTACTTC. The J gene is TRBJ2-7, the V gene TRBV5-1; TRBD2 is a possible D gene (6 bases). The germline V and J ends were trimmed by 6 bases and 0 bases, with 16 bases remaining between them. Germline-derived CDR1 and CDR2 are SGHRS and YFSETQ. There are 15 residues in the CDR3.

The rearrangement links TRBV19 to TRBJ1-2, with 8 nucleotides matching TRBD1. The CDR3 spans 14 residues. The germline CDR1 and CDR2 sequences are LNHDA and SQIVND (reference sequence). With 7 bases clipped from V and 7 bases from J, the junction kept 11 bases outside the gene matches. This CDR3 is CASTSQGALSGYTF. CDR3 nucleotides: TGTGCCAGTACATCCCAGGGGGCCTTGTCTGGCTACACCTTC.